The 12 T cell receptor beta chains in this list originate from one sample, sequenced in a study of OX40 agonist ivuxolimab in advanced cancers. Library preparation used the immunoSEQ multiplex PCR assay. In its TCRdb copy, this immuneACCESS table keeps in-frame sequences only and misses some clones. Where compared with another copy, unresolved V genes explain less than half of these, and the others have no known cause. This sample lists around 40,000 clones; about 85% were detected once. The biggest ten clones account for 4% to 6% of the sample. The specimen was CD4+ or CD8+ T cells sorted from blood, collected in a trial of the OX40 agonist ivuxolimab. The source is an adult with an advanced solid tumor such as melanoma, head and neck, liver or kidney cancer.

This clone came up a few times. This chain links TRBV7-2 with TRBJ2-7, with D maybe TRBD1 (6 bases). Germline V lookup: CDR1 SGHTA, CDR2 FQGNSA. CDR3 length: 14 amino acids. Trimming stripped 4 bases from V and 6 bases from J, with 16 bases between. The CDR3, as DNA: TGTGCCAGCAGCTATCAACAGGGCCTTTCCGAGCAGTACTTC. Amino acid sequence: CASSYQQGLSEQYF.

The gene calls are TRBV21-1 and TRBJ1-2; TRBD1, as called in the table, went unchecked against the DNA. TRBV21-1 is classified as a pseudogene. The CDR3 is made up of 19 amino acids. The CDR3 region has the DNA TGTGCCAGCAGCAACCTCCTCGGGGACACCGGTCCACATTGCTATGGCTACACCTTC. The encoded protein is CASSNLLGDTGPHCYGYTF.

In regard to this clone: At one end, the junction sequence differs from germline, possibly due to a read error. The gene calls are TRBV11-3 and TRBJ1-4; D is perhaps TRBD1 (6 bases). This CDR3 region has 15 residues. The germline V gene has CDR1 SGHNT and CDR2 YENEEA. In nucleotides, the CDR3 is TGTGTCAGCAGCGCGTCACAGGGAACTAATGAAAAACTGTTTTTT. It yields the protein CVSSASQGTNEKLFF.

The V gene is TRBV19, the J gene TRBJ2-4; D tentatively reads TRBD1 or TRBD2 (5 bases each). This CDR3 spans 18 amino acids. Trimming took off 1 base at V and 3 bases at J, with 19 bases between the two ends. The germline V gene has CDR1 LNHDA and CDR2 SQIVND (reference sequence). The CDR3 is CASSIVGAFNGGKNIQYF. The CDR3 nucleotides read TGTGCCAGTAGTATAGTAGGGGCCTTTAATGGGGGCAAAAACATTCAGTACTTC.

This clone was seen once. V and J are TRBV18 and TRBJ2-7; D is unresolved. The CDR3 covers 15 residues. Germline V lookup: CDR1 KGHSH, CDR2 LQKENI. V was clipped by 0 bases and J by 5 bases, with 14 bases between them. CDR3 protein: CASSPPGVGVNEQYF. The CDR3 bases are TGTGCCAGCTCACCACCTGGGGTAGGAGTGAACGAGCAGTACTTC.

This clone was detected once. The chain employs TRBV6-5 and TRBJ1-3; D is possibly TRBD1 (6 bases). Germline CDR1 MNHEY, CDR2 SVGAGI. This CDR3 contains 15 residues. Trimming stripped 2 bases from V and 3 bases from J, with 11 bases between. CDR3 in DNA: TGTGCCAGCAGTTACGACAGGTTCGGTGGAAACACCATATATTTT. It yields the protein CASSYDRFGGNTIYF.

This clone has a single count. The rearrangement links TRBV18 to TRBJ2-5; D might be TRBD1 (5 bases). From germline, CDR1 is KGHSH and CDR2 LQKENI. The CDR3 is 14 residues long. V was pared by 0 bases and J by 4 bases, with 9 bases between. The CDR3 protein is CASSPPLDRETQYF. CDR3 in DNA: TGTGCCAGCTCACCACCCCTCGACAGAGAGACCCAGTACTTC.

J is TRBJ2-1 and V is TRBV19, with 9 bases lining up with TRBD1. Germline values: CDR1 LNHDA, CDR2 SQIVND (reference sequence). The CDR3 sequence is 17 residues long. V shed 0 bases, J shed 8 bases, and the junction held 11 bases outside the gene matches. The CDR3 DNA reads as TGTGCCAGTAGTATAGATCGTCCAGGACAGGGGAGGGATGAGCAGTTCTTC. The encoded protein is CASSIDRPGQGRDEQFF.

CDR3 protein: CASSAEVTAGGYTF. The CDR3 DNA is TGTGCCAGCAGCGCGGAAGTCACGGCAGGTGGCTACACCTTC. The rearrangement joins TRBV9 to TRBJ1-2; D call uncertain. The CDR3 is made up of 14 amino acids. Germline CDR1 reads SGDLS; CDR2 reads YYNGEE. V was cut by 3 bases and J by 7 bases, with 16 bases left in between.

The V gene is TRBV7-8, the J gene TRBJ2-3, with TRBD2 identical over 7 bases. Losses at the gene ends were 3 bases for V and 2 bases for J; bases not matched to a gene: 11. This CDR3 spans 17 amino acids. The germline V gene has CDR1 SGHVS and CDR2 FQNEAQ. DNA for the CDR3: TGTGCCAGCAGCTTTGCCTTGGGCGGGGGTTTCACAGATACGCAGTATTTT. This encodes CASSFALGGGFTDTQYF.

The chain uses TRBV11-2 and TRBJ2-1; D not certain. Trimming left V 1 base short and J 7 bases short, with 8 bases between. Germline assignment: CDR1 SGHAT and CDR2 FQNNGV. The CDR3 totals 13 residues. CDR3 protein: CASSLGVRNEQFF. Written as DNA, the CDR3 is TGTGCCAGCAGCTTAGGTGTTCGTAATGAGCAGTTCTTC.

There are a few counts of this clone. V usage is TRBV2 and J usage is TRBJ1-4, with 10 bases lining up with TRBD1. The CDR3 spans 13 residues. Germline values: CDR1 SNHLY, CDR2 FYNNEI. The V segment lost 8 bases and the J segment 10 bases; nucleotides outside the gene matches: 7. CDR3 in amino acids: CASLKGQGGKLFF. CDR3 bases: TGTGCCAGCCTCAAAGGACAGGGGGGAAAACTGTTTTTT.